The 13 T cell receptor beta chains given below trace back to one sample, sequenced in a study of cytomegalovirus exposure and HLA in healthy donors. The PCR ran on 60 Vbeta and 13 Jbeta primers. Profiled with immunoSEQ multiplex PCR; TCRdb holds only in-frame clones, not every one. Among about 150,000 clones, roughly 80% were seen once, and the ten largest hold less than 3%. Source material: PBMCs. These receptors were taken from a male donor in good health and CMV-seronegative.

The chain carries TRBV7-9 and TRBJ1-2; TRBD1 is a possible D gene (5 bases). Germline CDR1 is SEHNR and CDR2 is FQNEAQ (reference sequence). The CDR3 covers 17 residues. V was shortened by 1 base and J by 0 bases, with 15 bases between the two germline ends. CDR3 in DNA: TGTGCCAGCAGCTTAGAAGGGCGGGGCAGGCCTAACTATGGCTACACCTTC. This codes for CASSLEGRGRPNYGYTF.

This clone was recorded once. The chain uses TRBV18 and TRBJ2-7; tentatively, D is TRBD1 (6 bases). V was trimmed by 3 bases and J by 3 bases, leaving 12 bases between them. CDR3 size: 14 residues. CDR1 and CDR2 from the germline V gene are KGHSH and LQKENI. The CDR3 loop reads CASSPGTSGYEQYF. CDR3 DNA sequence: TGTGCCAGCTCACCCGGGACATCAGGCTACGAGCAGTACTTC.

This clone showed up just once. CDR3 DNA: TGTGCCAGCAGCCAAGTAAGCTATAACACCGGGGAGCTGTTTTTT. It translates to CASSQVSYNTGELFF. The J gene is TRBJ2-2, the V gene TRBV4-2; D uncertain. V was shortened by 1 base and J by 2 bases, with 8 bases between the two germline ends. CDR1 LGHNA and CDR2 YNFKEQ come from the germline V gene. This CDR3 has 15 amino acids.

This chain joins TRBV6-6 and TRBJ1-5; 9 bases are shared with TRBD1. Germline CDR1 reads MNHNY; CDR2 reads SVGAGI (reference sequence). With 6 bases clipped from V and 7 bases from J, the junction kept 7 bases outside the gene matches. The CDR3 has 14 residues. CDR3 coding DNA: TGTGCCAGCAGAGCCGGGACAGGGATGCAGCCCCAGCATTTT. It codes for CASRAGTGMQPQHF.

The chain combines TRBV15 with TRBJ2-7; maybe TRBD2 (5 bases). This CDR3 region has 15 residues. V was shortened by 0 bases and J by 4 bases, with 13 bases between the two germline ends. CDR1 is LNHNV, CDR2 YYDKDF, per germline (reference sequence). The CDR3 DNA sequence: TGTGCCACCAGCAGAGAATTGGGAGACGCGTACGAGCAGTACTTC. It codes for CATSRELGDAYEQYF. Supplemented by reference TRBV15 and TRBJ2-7, the full variable domain reads DAMVIQNPRYQVTQFGKPVTLSCSQTLNHNVMYWYQQKSSQAPKLLFHYYDKDFNNEADTPDNFQSRRPNTSFCFLDIRSPGLGDTAMYLCATSRELGDAYEQYFGPGTRLTVT.

The V call is TRBV10-1, the J call TRBJ1-5; 10 bases are shared with TRBD1. Germline CDR1 reads WNHNN; CDR2 reads SYGVQD (reference sequence). J was trimmed by 0 bases and V by 7 bases; bases with no gene match: 12. This CDR3 has 18 residues. CDR3 protein: CASTRGQGGGYSNQPQHF. The CDR3, as DNA: TGCGCCAGCACTCGTGGACAGGGGGGAGGTTATAGCAATCAGCCCCAGCATTTT.

The rearrangement links TRBV4-3 to TRBJ2-2; perhaps TRBD1 as D (6 bases). The CDR3 spans 14 residues. Germline-derived CDR1 and CDR2 are LGHNA and YSLEER. Trimming stripped 7 bases from V and 6 bases from J, with 15 bases between. The CDR3 sequence: CASKPGDVPGELFF. Written as DNA, the CDR3 is TGCGCCAGCAAGCCAGGGGATGTTCCCGGGGAGCTGTTTTTT.

The gene calls are TRBV9 and TRBJ2-3; 11 nucleotides match TRBD2. The CDR3 is made up of 17 amino acids. V shed 0 bases, J shed 3 bases, and the junction held 6 bases outside the gene matches. From germline, CDR1 is SGDLS and CDR2 YYNGEE. The DNA for the CDR3 is TGTGCCAGCAGCGTAGGTGTTAGCGGGGGGGCTACAGATACGCAGTATTTT. This encodes CASSVGVSGGATDTQYF.

The chain couples TRBV6-5 to TRBJ1-2, with 9 bases identical to TRBD1. CDR1 is MNHEY, CDR2 SVGAGI, per germline. V was clipped by 6 bases and J by 8 bases; unmatched bases: 7. This CDR3 is built from 13 residues. The CDR3 spells CASRPGTGWGYTF. The DNA of the CDR3 is TGTGCCAGCAGACCCGGGACAGGGTGGGGCTACACCTTC.

The chain is built from TRBV30 and TRBJ1-6; D gene ambiguous. Germline lookup yields CDR1 GTSNPN and CDR2 SVGIG (reference sequence). This CDR3 comprises 16 residues. With 2 bases removed from V and 5 bases from J, the gap between germline ends came to 16 bases. This CDR3 reads CAWSTGARLNNSPLHF. CDR3 coding DNA: TGTGCCTGGAGTACTGGAGCGAGGCTTAATAATTCACCCCTCCACTTT.

The chain employs TRBV28 and TRBJ1-2; 7 bases align to TRBD1. V lost 4 bases to trimming and J lost 6 bases; unmatched junction nucleotides: 5. CDR1 is MDHEN and CDR2 is SYDVKM in the germline V gene. CDR3 length equals 13 residues. The CDR3 DNA follows: TGTGCCAGCAGTTCCGGGACAGACCATGGCTACACCTTC. Amino acids: CASSSGTDHGYTF.

CDR3 protein: CSVGYGSSGNTIYF. The CDR3 nucleotides read TGCAGCGTTGGTTACGGGAGCTCTGGAAACACCATATATTTT. The rearrangement uses TRBV29-1 and TRBJ1-3; the D is unclear. Germline V CDR1 and CDR2: SQVTM, ANQGSEA. The CDR3 is 14 amino acids. V was shortened by 4 bases and J by 0 bases, with 10 bases between the two germline ends.

There are a few counts of this clone. This chain links TRBV5-4 with TRBJ2-3; TRBD1 might be the D (5 bases). CDR3 length: 14 amino acids. Germline V lookup: CDR1 SGHNT, CDR2 YYREEE (reference sequence). Trimming cost V 3 bases and J 2 bases, with 10 bases left between them. DNA of the CDR3: TGTGCCAGCAGCTACGACAGCTTCACAGATACGCAGTATTTT. It codes for CASSYDSFTDTQYF.